A single sample is the source of the 8 T cell receptor beta chains below, sequenced in a study of shared clonotypes between healthy human individuals. Libraries were prepared by immunoSEQ multiplex PCR; TCRdb keeps only in-frame clonotypes and omits some of them. The data hold some 510,000 clones, with roughly 78% observed a single time. Source material: PBMCs. These receptors all come from a woman aged 40 to 50 in good health. Some clones in this sample may be carry-over from other donors' samples.

The CDR3 sequence: CASSFWQGGAYEQYF. CDR3 in DNA: TGTGCCAGCAGCTTTTGGCAGGGAGGTGCCTACGAGCAGTACTTC. The chain joins TRBV5-6 to TRBJ2-7, with D perhaps matching TRBD2 (6 bases). This CDR3 is built from 15 residues. Trimming took 2 bases from V and 2 from J, leaving 14 bases between them. The germline CDR1 and CDR2 sequences are SGHDT and YYEEEE.

This clone was observed a few times. The chain joins TRBV5-1 to TRBJ1-1; unclear D gene. Germline-derived CDR1 and CDR2 are SGHRS and YFSETQ. CDR3 size: 15 residues. Trimming took 0 bases from V and 7 from J, leaving 16 bases between them. The CDR3, as DNA: TGCGCCAGCAGCTTGGCCTGGCAGTCGGACGGTGAAGCTTTCTTT. Its protein is CASSLAWQSDGEAFF.

This clone was counted a few times. The chain recombines TRBV28 with TRBJ2-1, with TRBD1 as a possible D gene (6 bases). V was clipped by 3 bases and J by 5 bases, with 14 bases between them. The CDR3 runs 15 residues. Germline V gene sequence: CDR1 MDHEN, CDR2 SYDVKM. The CDR3 is CASSFEQGINNEQFF. DNA for the CDR3: TGTGCCAGCAGTTTCGAACAGGGTATTAACAATGAGCAGTTCTTC.

This chain joins TRBV7-8 and TRBJ1-2; no reliable D call. This CDR3 comprises 13 residues. V shed 2 bases and J shed 4 bases, with 8 bases lying between them. CDR1 SGHVS and CDR2 FQNEAQ come from the germline V gene. CDR3 amino acids: CASSLQATYGYTF. The DNA for the CDR3 is TGTGCCAGCAGCTTACAGGCGACCTATGGCTACACCTTC.

The V and J genes are TRBV9 and TRBJ2-1, with TRBD2 matching over 16 bases. The CDR3 consists of 23 residues. V lost 0 bases, J lost 6 bases, and 21 bases stayed unmatched. Per the germline V gene, CDR1 is SGDLS and CDR2 is YYNGEE. CDR3 in DNA: TGTGCCAGCAGCGTAGCTACCGACAGCCCGGGACTAGCGGGAGGGCCGGTCCGCAATGAGCAGTTCTTC. It is translated as CASSVATDSPGLAGGPVRNEQFF. Combining the CDR3 with reference TRBV9 and TRBJ2-1 gives the whole variable domain DSGVTQTPKHLITATGQRVTLRCSPRSGDLSVYWYQQSLDQGLQFLIQYYNGEERAKGNILERFSAQQFPDLHSELNLSSLELGDSALYFCASSVATDSPGLAGGPVRNEQFFGPGTRLTVL.

The V call is TRBV30, the J call TRBJ1-5; D may be TRBD1 (6 bases). The CDR3 is 13 residues long. V shed 2 bases and J shed 7 bases, with 12 bases lying between them. The V gene's germline CDR1 is GTSNPN and CDR2 SVGIG (reference sequence). The CDR3 DNA reads TGTGCCTGGAGTCTGGGGGCAGGGCAGCCCCAGCATTTT. Amino acid sequence: CAWSLGAGQPQHF.

The chain employs TRBV5-1 and TRBJ2-1; D uncertain. There are 11 residues in the CDR3. Trimming took 1 base from V and 8 from J, leaving 4 bases between them. CDR1 is SGHRS and CDR2 is YFSETQ in the germline V gene. In DNA form, the CDR3 reads TGCGCCAGCAGCTTGTACGATGAGCAGTTCTTC. Translation gives CASSLYDEQFF.

This rearrangement joins TRBV5-1 to TRBJ2-3, with 14 bases identical to TRBD2. The CDR3 is 15 residues long. The germline V gene has CDR1 SGHRS and CDR2 YFSETQ. V trimming: 5 bases; J trimming: 4 bases; junction bases outside the gene matches: 3. The CDR3 DNA sequence: TGCGCCAGCAGAACGGGACTAGCGGGAGCAGATACGCAGTATTTT. It encodes CASRTGLAGADTQYF.